This section outlines one T cell receptor beta chain sequence together with its context. This sample is part of a study of OX40 agonist ivuxolimab in advanced cancers. Study-level background: Dose-escalation patients had hepatocellular carcinoma, melanoma, renal cell or head and neck cancer. Participants, 82.7% male, averaged about 56 years of age, ranging from roughly 23 to 80.

Data came from immunoSEQ multiplex PCR; TCRdb stores just in-frame clones and leaves some out. The sample has more than 60,000 clones, roughly 84% seen once. The CDR3 runs to 15 residues. Germline CDR1 is KGHSH and CDR2 is LQKENI. Trimming shortened V by 3 bases and J by 2 bases, and 13 bases separated the two germline ends. V usage is TRBV18 and J usage is TRBJ1-1, with a possible D match to TRBD1 (6 bases). The sample was CD4+ or CD8+ T cells sorted from blood, taken in a trial of the OX40 agonist ivuxolimab. This clonotype was sampled from an adult with an advanced solid tumor such as melanoma, head and neck, liver or kidney cancer. The CDR3 DNA follows: TGTGCCAGCTCACCCCAAGGACAGTCCAACACTGAAGCTTTCTTT. This translates into CASSPQGQSNTEAFF.